This entry lists 25 T cell receptor beta chains sequenced from one sample in a study of OX40 agonist ivuxolimab in advanced cancers. Generated by immunoSEQ multiplex PCR, the TCRdb table keeps only in-frame clones and is missing some. The table records 85,000 to 130,000 clones, 90% of them present only once. The sample here was CD4+ or CD8+ T cells sorted from blood, taken in a trial of the OX40 agonist ivuxolimab. The receptors were gathered from an adult with an advanced solid tumor such as melanoma, head and neck, liver or kidney cancer.

The sample holds one count of this clone. The V gene is TRBV7-2, the J gene TRBJ2-3, with 11 bases lining up with TRBD2. The junction had 0 bases not matched to a gene; V was cut back by 3 bases and J by 1 base. Germline CDR1 SGHTA, CDR2 FQGNSA. The CDR3 is 15 residues long. CDR3: CASSLGLAGTDTQYF. The CDR3 nucleotides read TGTGCCAGCAGCTTGGGACTAGCGGGCACAGATACGCAGTATTTT.

The chain combines TRBV10-3 with TRBJ2-2; no clear D gene. In germline, CDR1 is ENHRY, CDR2 SYGVKD. Trimming removed 0 bases at V and 6 bases at J, with 11 bases between. The length of the CDR3 is 15 residues. The CDR3 loop reads CAISESRSRAGELFF. The CDR3 DNA reads as TGTGCCATCAGTGAGTCAAGGTCCCGCGCCGGGGAGCTGTTTTTT.

The gene calls are TRBV30 and TRBJ2-7, with D hard to call. V was clipped by 2 bases and J by 5 bases, with 7 bases between them. CDR3 size: 11 residues. The germline gives CDR1 GTSNPN, CDR2 SVGIG (reference sequence). The CDR3 sequence: CAWSYSNEQYF. In nucleotides, the CDR3 is TGTGCCTGGAGTTACAGTAACGAGCAGTACTTC. Based on the CDR3 plus reference TRBV30 and TRBJ2-7, the full variable domain is SQTIHQWPATLVQPVGSPLSLECTVEGTSNPNLYWYRQAAGRGLQLLFYSVGIGQISSEVPQNLSASRPQDRQFILSSKKLLLSDSGFYLCAWSYSNEQYFGPGTRLTVT.

V usage is TRBV10-3 and J usage is TRBJ1-1; D is uncertain. CDR1 is ENHRY, CDR2 SYGVKD, per germline. The V gene lost 2 bases and the J gene lost 1 base, with 5 bases spanning the gap. The CDR3 consists of 13 residues. CDR3 sequence: CAISEPGNTEAFF. The CDR3 DNA reads TGTGCCATCAGTGAGCCCGGGAACACTGAAGCTTTCTTT.

The chain carries TRBV10-3 and TRBJ2-1; 10 bases match TRBD2. In germline, CDR1 is ENHRY, CDR2 SYGVKD. The ends lost 6 bases at V and 2 bases at J; junction bases unmatched: 7. This CDR3 contains 16 residues. The CDR3 DNA reads TGTGCCATCAGGCCCTCAACTAGCGGGACCTACAATGAGCAGTTCTTC. Residues: CAIRPSTSGTYNEQFF.

The genes are TRBV7-9 and TRBJ2-7, with D perhaps TRBD2 (6 bases). The germline V gene encodes CDR1 SEHNR and CDR2 FQNEAQ (reference sequence). The V gene lost 2 bases and the J gene lost 1 base, with 9 bases spanning the gap. The CDR3 spans 14 residues. In DNA form, the CDR3 reads TGTGCCAGCAGCTTAACTAGCCAGTCCTACGAGCAGTACTTC. Amino acid sequence: CASSLTSQSYEQYF.

The gene calls are TRBV19 and TRBJ1-6; 10 nucleotides match TRBD1. J was trimmed by 9 bases and V by 6 bases; bases with no gene match: 8. CDR3 size: 15 residues. CDR1 and CDR2 from the germline V gene are LNHDA and SQIVND (reference sequence). CDR3 residues: CASSQGTGVSSPLHF. The CDR3 coding sequence is TGTGCCAGTAGCCAAGGGACAGGGGTTAGTTCACCCCTCCACTTT. The entire variable domain, with the rest obtained from reference TRBV19 and TRBJ1-6, is as follows: DGGITQSPKYLFRKEGQNVTLSCEQNLNHDAMYWYRQDPGQGLRLIYYSQIVNDFQKGDIAEGYSVSREKKESFPLTVTSAQKNPTAFYLCASSQGTGVSSPLHFGNGTRLTVT.

This chain joins TRBV11-2 and TRBJ1-6; D ambiguous. Germline loops: CDR1 SGHAT, CDR2 FQNNGV. Trimming pared 0 bases from V and 9 bases from J, leaving 6 bases between. There are 13 residues in the CDR3. The CDR3 coding sequence is TGTGCCAGCAGCTTAGAAGGGCTTTCACCCCTCCACTTT. This gives the protein CASSLEGLSPLHF. Filled out from reference TRBV11-2 and TRBJ1-6, the complete variable domain reads EAGVAQSPRYKIIEKRQSVAFWCNPISGHATLYWYQQILGQGPKLLIQFQNNGVVDDSQLPKDRFSAERLKGVDSTLKIQPAKLEDSAVYLCASSLEGLSPLHFGNGTRLTVT.

The J gene is TRBJ2-7, the V gene TRBV6-5; TRBD1 matches 7 bases. Germline V lookup: CDR1 MNHEY, CDR2 SVGAGI. CDR3 length: 12 amino acids. V shed 7 bases and J 4 bases; nucleotides not matched to a gene: 4. The CDR3 region is CASNNRGYEQYF. In DNA, the CDR3 is TGTGCCAGCAACAACAGGGGTTACGAGCAGTACTTC.

The chain joins TRBV7-2 to TRBJ1-2, with D tentatively TRBD1 (5 bases). Germline CDR1 reads SGHTA; CDR2 reads FQGNSA. CDR3 size: 14 residues. The germline V and J ends were trimmed by 3 bases and 0 bases, with 8 bases remaining between them. DNA for the CDR3: TGTACCAGCAGCTTTGACAGAGCTAACTATGGCTACACCTTC. Protein: CTSSFDRANYGYTF. Together with reference TRBV7-2 and TRBJ1-2, the CDR3 gives the full variable domain: GAGVSQSPSNKVTEKGKDVELRCDPISGHTALYWYRQSLGQGLEFLIYFQGNSAPDKSGLPSDRFSAERTGGSVSTLTIQRTQQEDSAVYLCTSSFDRANYGYTFGSGTRLTVV.

This clone was counted a few times. CDR3 sequence: CASSLSGRVNTEAFF. CDR3 coding DNA: TGCGCCAGCAGCTTGAGCGGCAGGGTGAACACTGAAGCTTTCTTT. This chain uses TRBV5-1 with TRBJ1-1, with D maybe TRBD1 (5 bases). The CDR3 extends over 15 amino acids. V shed 1 base and J shed 0 bases, with 10 bases lying between them. Germline values: CDR1 SGHRS, CDR2 YFSETQ.

The table lists this clone with a count of one. The chain recombines TRBV7-2 with TRBJ2-1; D is unclear. The CDR3 consists of 12 residues. Trimming removed 3 bases from V and 9 bases from J, with 9 bases in between. Germline CDR1 SGHTA, CDR2 FQGNSA. Written as DNA, the CDR3 is TGTGCCAGCAGCTTTTTGAGAGTTGAGCAGTTCTTC. Protein product: CASSFLRVEQFF.

V and J are TRBV6-6 and TRBJ1-5, with TRBD1 as a possible D gene (6 bases). The CDR3 spans 12 residues. Germline V lookup: CDR1 MNHNY, CDR2 SVGAGI (reference sequence). Deletions cut 5 bases from V and 9 bases from J, with 11 bases between. The CDR3 sequence: CASSHGQPPQHF. The DNA for the CDR3 is TGTGCCAGCAGTCACGGACAGCCGCCCCAGCATTTT.

This clone appeared a single time. The chain uses TRBV11-2 and TRBJ1-5; D unclear. This CDR3 region has 16 residues. Trimming stripped 1 base from V and 4 bases from J, with 14 bases between. Germline loops: CDR1 SGHAT, CDR2 FQNNGV. CDR3 loop: CASSLGILVGNQPQHF. CDR3 coding DNA: TGTGCCAGCAGCTTAGGAATTCTTGTGGGGAATCAGCCCCAGCATTTT.

The CDR3 nucleotides are TGTGCCAGTAGAGATGGCAGTTCTAACTATGGCTACACCTTC. It encodes CASRDGSSNYGYTF. The chain employs TRBV19 and TRBJ1-2; the D is unclear. Trimming stripped 6 bases from V and 0 bases from J, with 11 bases between. The CDR3 is 14 amino acids. Germline lookup yields CDR1 LNHDA and CDR2 SQIVND (reference sequence).

The rearrangement uses TRBV29-1 and TRBJ1-1; TRBD1 matches at 8 bases. Looked up from germline, CDR1 is SQVTM and CDR2 is ANQGSEA. Losses at the gene ends were 6 bases for V and 0 bases for J; bases not matched to a gene: 3. This CDR3 spans 13 amino acids. CDR3 amino acids: CSVSGGLNTEAFF. The CDR3 DNA reads as TGCAGCGTGTCAGGGGGCCTGAACACTGAAGCTTTCTTT.

The V and J genes are TRBV11-2 and TRBJ1-1, with 8 bases matching TRBD1. With 5 bases clipped from V and 5 bases from J, the junction kept 7 bases outside the gene matches. The CDR3 consists of 14 residues. Germline CDR1 SGHAT, CDR2 FQNNGV. CDR3 nucleotide sequence: TGTGCCAGCAGCCCCCAACAGGGGGGTACTGAAGCTTTCTTT. Its protein is CASSPQQGGTEAFF.

The chain carries TRBV10-1 and TRBJ2-3, with no clear D. The CDR3 spans 13 residues. Germline values: CDR1 WNHNN, CDR2 SYGVQD (reference sequence). The germline V and J ends were trimmed by 8 bases and 5 bases, with 14 bases remaining between them. CDR3 nucleotide sequence: TGCGCCAGCCCTCTTAGGGCTGAAGATACGCAGTATTTT. Translating it yields CASPLRAEDTQYF.

This clone was counted only a few times. This chain connects TRBV6-5 to TRBJ1-2; D is unclear. The CDR3 covers 13 residues. Germline V lookup: CDR1 MNHEY, CDR2 SVGAGI. Trimming pared 5 bases from V and 0 bases from J, leaving 7 bases between. CDR3 sequence (DNA): TGTGCCAGCAGTCCTGACACTAACTATGGCTACACCTTC. Translation gives CASSPDTNYGYTF.

The sample holds one count of this clone. Compared with germline, one end of the junction differs, possibly owing to a read error. The V and J genes are TRBV7-3 and TRBJ1-2; 7 bases agree with TRBD1. The CDR3 spans 15 residues. CDR1 and CDR2 (germline): SGHTA, FQGTGA. Here the CDR3 DNA reads TGCGCCAACAGTCTTGGGGACAGACCTAACTATGGCTACACCTTC. It codes for CANSLGDRPNYGYTF.

The chain couples TRBV5-1 to TRBJ2-5; D may match TRBD1 or TRBD2 (5 bases each). The CDR3 is made up of 15 amino acids. Deletions cut 0 bases from V and 2 bases from J, with 11 bases between. CDR1 SGHRS and CDR2 YFSETQ come from the germline V gene. CDR3: CASSLGGVTQETQYF. CDR3 nucleotide sequence: TGCGCCAGCAGCTTGGGAGGGGTTACGCAAGAGACCCAGTACTTC. The whole variable domain, filled in from reference TRBV5-1 and TRBJ2-5, reads KAGVTQTPRYLIKTRGQQVTLSCSPISGHRSVSWYQQTPGQGLQFLFEYFSETQRNKGNFPGRFSGRQFSNSRSEMNVSTLELGDSALYLCASSLGGVTQETQYFGPGTRLLVL.

This chain links TRBV7-2 with TRBJ2-1, with 12 bases aligning to TRBD2. CDR1 SGHTA and CDR2 FQGNSA come from the germline V gene. V lost 4 bases and J lost 4; bases outside the gene matches: 5. This CDR3 has 16 residues. As DNA, the CDR3 is TGTGCCAGCAGCTCGACTAGCGGGGGAAGTTACAATGAGCAGTTCTTC. It is translated as CASSSTSGGSYNEQFF.

V and J are TRBV6-6 and TRBJ2-7, with D perhaps TRBD1 (6 bases). This CDR3 region has 15 residues. Germline V gene lookup returns CDR1 MNHNY and CDR2 SVGAGI (reference sequence). V lost 4 bases, J lost 4 bases, and 17 bases lay in between. The CDR3 DNA is TGTGCCAGCAGTTGGAACCCAAGTCAGGGGTACGAGCAGTACTTC. This sequence encodes CASSWNPSQGYEQYF.

This clone was counted a single time. The rearrangement uses TRBV18 and TRBJ1-1, with D hard to call. V was shortened by 0 bases and J by 3 bases, with 8 bases between the two germline ends. This CDR3 is 14 amino acids long. The germline V gene has CDR1 KGHSH and CDR2 LQKENI. The CDR3 DNA reads TGTGCCAGCTCACCACCCCTTAGGGACACTGAAGCTTTCTTT. Protein product: CASSPPLRDTEAFF.

J is TRBJ2-7 and V is TRBV6-5; 11 bases align to TRBD1. Germline V lookup: CDR1 MNHEY, CDR2 SVGAGI. There are 14 residues in the CDR3. The V segment lost 6 bases and the J segment 6 bases; nucleotides outside the gene matches: 7. The CDR3 reads CASSRDRGVGEQYF. DNA for the CDR3: TGTGCCAGCAGCCGGGACAGGGGGGTCGGCGAGCAGTACTTC.